This entry lists 26 T cell receptor beta chains sequenced from one sample in a study of identical twins (dated by TCRdb to about 2016). The library relied on 5' RACE. TCRdb names Illumina HiSeq 2000 as the instrument used. TCRdb trimmed the raw reads at Q25, called clones with MiXCR and kept productive beta chains. CDR3 protein duplicates are merged, each entry listing the most common genes and DNA. The sample yields some 630,000 distinct CDR3 sequences; about 7.1% were counted once. The ten largest clones represent 1.6% of the sample. The same sample was also studied in work on yellow fever vaccine responses in identical twins.

Material for sequencing was PBMCs. Receptors were obtained from a woman younger than 30 in good health.

This chain uses TRBV2 with TRBJ2-7, with unresolved D. This CDR3 region has 14 residues. Trimming removed 6 bases at V and 5 bases at J, with 17 bases between. Germline CDR1 is SNHLY and CDR2 is FYNNEI. CDR3 region: CASRETLGYDEQYF. The CDR3 region has the DNA TGTGCCAGCAGGGAAACCCTAGGGTATGACGAGCAGTACTTC.

This chain connects TRBV2 to TRBJ1-5; TRBD1 is a possible D gene (5 bases). This CDR3 region has 17 residues. V was trimmed by 0 bases and J by 11 bases, leaving 23 bases between them. Germline V CDR1 and CDR2: SNHLY, FYNNEI. Here the CDR3 reads CASSEALEGPILRAQHF. CDR3 DNA: TGTGCCAGCAGTGAAGCGCTCGAGGGGCCAATCCTCCGGGCCCAGCATTTT.

This clonotype was counted at least ten times. The J gene is TRBJ2-5, the V gene TRBV6-1; 9 bases map to TRBD2. The CDR3 extends over 14 amino acids. Germline values: CDR1 MNHNS, CDR2 SASEGT. Losses at the gene ends were 5 bases for V and 5 bases for J; bases not matched to a gene: 6. In DNA, the CDR3 is TGTGCCAGCAGTACAGCGGGGGGTCAGGAGACCCAGTACTTC. Its protein product is CASSTAGGQETQYF.

In its sample, this clonotype was seen a few times. The J gene is TRBJ2-5, the V gene TRBV27; D gene unclear. V gave up 2 bases and J gave up 2 bases, with 15 bases separating them. The CDR3 loop spans 16 amino acids. Germline-derived CDR1 and CDR2 are MNHEY and SMNVEV (reference sequence). Here the CDR3 reads CASSLLQPTLQETQYF. The CDR3 DNA is TGTGCCAGCAGTTTACTACAGCCGACACTTCAAGAGACCCAGTACTTC.

This clonotype has a handful of counts. The CDR3 DNA is TGTGCCAGCTCTCCCGGACTAGCGGGGGGGGAGGATCAGCAGTTCTTC. Residues: CASSPGLAGGEDQQFF. The J gene is TRBJ2-1, the V gene TRBV10-3; 15 bases map to TRBD2. V shed 10 bases, J shed 11 bases, and the junction held 15 bases outside the gene matches. Per germline, CDR1 ENHRY and CDR2 SYGVKD. CDR3 size: 16 residues.

This clonotype was recorded at least ten times. The chain carries TRBV25-1 and TRBJ2-5; 8 bases fit TRBD2. Germline CDR1 MGHDK, CDR2 SYGVNS. There are 16 residues in the CDR3. With 3 bases clipped from V and 2 bases from J, the junction kept 8 bases outside the gene matches. The DNA for the CDR3 is TGTGCCAGCAGTGATATCGCGGGAGGACCTCAAGAGACCCAGTACTTC. Protein sequence: CASSDIAGGPQETQYF.

The V call is TRBV2, the J call TRBJ1-6; 7 positions match TRBD1. Per germline, CDR1 SNHLY and CDR2 FYNNEI. Losses at the gene ends were 1 base for V and 10 bases for J; bases not matched to a gene: 4. The CDR3 has 14 residues. CDR3 bases: TGTGCCAGCAGTGAAGGACAGGGAAAATCACCCCTCCACTTT. Translated, it gives CASSEGQGKSPLHF.

The chain couples TRBV18 to TRBJ2-7, with D uncertain. CDR1 KGHSH and CDR2 LQKENI come from the germline V gene. The CDR3 is made up of 16 amino acids. V lost 1 base and J 3 bases, leaving 16 bases between the germline ends. CDR3 bases: TGTGCCAGCTCACCACTTGCCGAGGCCAGCGACTACGAGCAGTACTTC. Residues: CASSPLAEASDYEQYF.

This clonotype is a singleton in its sample. This chain connects TRBV10-3 to TRBJ2-7, with D tentatively TRBD1 or TRBD2 (5 bases each). From germline, CDR1 is ENHRY and CDR2 SYGVKD. This CDR3 contains 12 residues. V lost 6 bases to trimming and J lost 6 bases, with 12 bases between them. The CDR3 coding sequence is TGTGCCATCAGCCAGGGAGTCTCCGAGCAGTACTTC. Translation: CAISQGVSEQYF.

The chain recombines TRBV28 with TRBJ2-1, with D perhaps TRBD1 or TRBD2 (5 bases each). CDR1 and CDR2 (germline): MDHEN, SYDVKM. The V gene lost 2 bases and the J gene lost 6 bases, with 14 bases spanning the gap. The CDR3 contains 15 residues. The CDR3 bases are TGTGCCAGCAGTTTAGGGCAGGGTGGGGGCAATGAGCAGTTCTTC. It translates to CASSLGQGGGNEQFF.

The genes are TRBV5-1 and TRBJ2-3; D gene ambiguous. Trimming pared 3 bases from V and 0 bases from J, leaving 11 bases between. CDR3 size: 15 residues. The germline V gene has CDR1 SGHRS and CDR2 YFSETQ. The CDR3 DNA sequence: TGCGCCAGCAGCTACGACAACCCTAGCACAGATACGCAGTATTTT. Residues: CASSYDNPSTDTQYF.

The CDR3 bases are TGTGCCAGCAGCTTATCATGGGGGGAGGGGGAGTCAAAGTTCTTC. It specifies CASSLSWGEGESKFF. This chain joins TRBV11-2 and TRBJ2-1; possibly TRBD2 for D (7 bases). The length of the CDR3 is 15 residues. Trimming shortened V by 2 bases and J by 14 bases, and 22 bases separated the two germline ends. The V gene's germline CDR1 is SGHAT and CDR2 FQNNGV.

This clonotype was observed a few times. This chain uses TRBV12-3 or TRBV12-4 with TRBJ1-4; a weak D match, TRBD1 (5 bases). Between the trimmed V and J ends, which lost 2 bases and 8 bases, there was a span of 9 bases. The CDR3 extends over 13 amino acids. CDR3 bases: TGTGCCAGCAGTTTACAGGGACGGGAAAAACTGTTTTTT. This encodes CASSLQGREKLFF.

CDR3 residues: CATSDPLAGGSYNEQFF. The CDR3 DNA is TGTGCCACCAGTGATCCACTAGCGGGAGGCTCCTACAATGAGCAGTTCTTC. The chain employs TRBV24-1 and TRBJ2-1, with 12 bases aligning to TRBD2. Germline CDR1 KGHDR, CDR2 SFDVKD. J lost 0 bases, V lost 3 bases, and 2 bases had no gene match. This CDR3 is built from 17 residues.

In its sample, this clonotype was seen many times. The chain joins TRBV12-3 or TRBV12-4 to TRBJ2-3; D may match TRBD1 or TRBD2 (5 bases each). CDR3 length equals 14 residues. Trimming took off 5 bases at V and 8 bases at J, with 17 bases between the two ends. The CDR3 nucleotides are TGTGCCAGCAGTCGTCCGGGGCCAGGGAGTACGCAGTATTTT. Translated, it gives CASSRPGPGSTQYF.

This clonotype was counted ten times or more. This sequence joins TRBV9 and TRBJ1-2, with 8 bases aligning to TRBD1. CDR1 is SGDLS and CDR2 is YYNGEE in the germline V gene. This CDR3 contains 13 residues. Trimming at V came to 4 bases and at J to 5 bases, leaving 4 bases not matched to a gene. The CDR3 sequence is CASSPGQVYGYTF. The CDR3 DNA reads TGTGCCAGCAGCCCGGGACAGGTATATGGCTACACCTTC.

This clonotype was found a few times. The V and J genes are TRBV7-9 and TRBJ2-3, with TRBD2 matching 9 bases. There are 14 residues in the CDR3. Trimming cost V 6 bases and J 14 bases; bases outside gene matches: 15. Looked up from germline, CDR1 is SEHNR and CDR2 is FQNEAQ (reference sequence). In nucleotides, the CDR3 is TGTGCCAGCAGTGCGGGGATAGCGGGGGTAATTGGGTATTTT. It codes for CASSAGIAGVIGYF.

The chain couples TRBV5-1 to TRBJ2-1; D may be TRBD2 (6 bases). The V gene's germline CDR1 is SGHRS and CDR2 YFSETQ. The V end was cut by 4 bases, the J end by 4 bases, with 15 bases between. CDR3 length: 15 amino acids. The CDR3 sequence: CASSISGLTYNEQFF. CDR3 bases: TGCGCCAGCAGCATAAGCGGGTTGACGTACAATGAGCAGTTCTTC.

Only a few counts were recorded for this clonotype. The chain is built from TRBV3-1 and TRBJ2-3, with 11 bases that match TRBD2. After removal of 1 base from V and 3 bases from J, the junction contained 6 bases not matched to a gene. The CDR3 spans 17 residues. From germline, CDR1 is LGHDT and CDR2 YNNKEL (reference sequence). CDR3 in amino acids: CASSQGFGLAGTDTQYF. The CDR3 DNA reads TGTGCCAGCAGCCAAGGCTTTGGACTAGCGGGTACAGATACGCAGTATTTT.

This clonotype occurred many times. This sequence joins TRBV20-1 and TRBJ2-3; possibly TRBD2 for D (6 bases). The length of the CDR3 is 13 residues. Germline CDR1 reads DFQATT; CDR2 reads SNEGSKA (reference sequence). Trimming removed 5 bases from V and 7 bases from J, with 16 bases in between. CDR3 amino acids: CSAFLPSENTQYF. The CDR3 DNA reads TGCAGTGCTTTCCTGCCTAGCGAAAATACGCAGTATTTT.

This clonotype was seen ten or more times. CDR3 nucleotides: TGTGCCAGCAGCTTAATGTCGAACACTGAAGCTTTCTTT. Its translation: CASSLMSNTEAFF. The chain links TRBV11-1 to TRBJ1-1, with D unresolved. Trimming cost V 2 bases and J 1 base, with 5 bases left between them. This CDR3 spans 13 amino acids. Germline CDR1 and CDR2: SGHAT and FQDESV (reference sequence).

This clonotype has at least ten counts. The chain employs TRBV2 and TRBJ2-7, with TRBD1 identical over 8 bases. CDR3 length: 11 amino acids. The germline V gene has CDR1 SNHLY and CDR2 FYNNEI. V was pared by 5 bases and J by 12 bases, with 6 bases of the junction left unmatched. The CDR3 DNA reads TGTGCCAGCAGTAAAGACAGGGGATCGTACTTC. Translated, it gives CASSKDRGSYF.

This clonotype was picked up many times. An end of the junction does not agree with germline; a read error may underlie this. The J gene is TRBJ2-1, the V gene TRBV3-1; weak D call: TRBD1 (6 bases). The CDR3 has 12 residues. Germline V CDR1 and CDR2: LGHDT, YNNKEL (reference sequence). In DNA, the CDR3 is TGTGCCAGCAGCCAAGAGAGGGACCCAGGGGTCTTC. This sequence encodes CASSQERDPGVF.

The table lists this clonotype with a few counts. The chain couples TRBV28 to TRBJ2-7; 13 bases are a match to TRBD2. Per germline, CDR1 MDHEN and CDR2 SYDVKM. The trim removed 4 bases at V and 4 bases at J, leaving 7 bases unmatched. The CDR3 sequence is 16 residues long. CDR3 region: CASSSTSGGRLYEQYV. CDR3 bases: TGTGCCAGCAGTTCGACTAGCGGGGGGCGCCTTTACGAGCAGTACGTC.

This clonotype was found a few times. This chain links TRBV4-2 with TRBJ2-3; no firm D call. Trimming cost V 0 bases and J 4 bases, with 5 bases left between them. The CDR3 runs to 13 residues. Germline-derived CDR1 and CDR2 are LGHNA and YNFKEQ. The CDR3 bases are TGTGCCAGCAGCCAAGATCCCGCAGATACGCAGTATTTT. This sequence encodes CASSQDPADTQYF.

The chain employs TRBV7-9 and TRBJ2-7, with 9 bases that match TRBD2. The CDR3 has 16 amino acids. V was pared by 0 bases and J by 3 bases, with 6 bases of the junction left unmatched. From germline, CDR1 is SEHNR and CDR2 FQNEAQ (reference sequence). The CDR3 reads CASSLAGLAGIYEQYF. The DNA of the CDR3 is TGTGCCAGCAGCTTAGCTGGGCTAGCGGGGATCTACGAGCAGTACTTC.